The 8 T cell receptor beta chains given below trace back to one sample, sequenced in a study of technical replicates of blood from a few donors (dated by TCRdb to about 2017). Libraries were made using the immunoSEQ multiplex PCR assay. The immuneACCESS repertoire file appears here via TCRdb, limited to in-frame rearrangements. These files lack a portion of the clones; in checked studies, under half of the deficit traces to unresolved V genes, and the cause of the others is not known. The sample profile shows about 15,000 clones; approximately 86% of them were found once. The ten largest make up 9.5% to 11% of the sample. Sequencing input: PBMCs. The receptors were sampled from a human donor in good health.

The chain carries TRBV7-9 and TRBJ2-1; 9 bases fit TRBD1. The CDR3 extends over 15 amino acids. The V gene's germline CDR1 is SEHNR and CDR2 FQNEAQ (reference sequence). V shed 2 bases and J 8 bases; nucleotides not matched to a gene: 7. The CDR3 sequence: CASSLRGQGTHEQFF. CDR3 DNA: TGTGCCAGCAGCTTACGGGGACAGGGAACGCATGAGCAGTTCTTC.

V and J are TRBV28 and TRBJ1-2, with 8 bases that match TRBD1. CDR1 is MDHEN and CDR2 is SYDVKM in the germline V gene. This CDR3 has 14 residues. The V gene end was trimmed by 0 bases and the J gene end by 3 bases; junction bases not matched to a gene: 0. DNA for the CDR3: TGTGCCAGCAGTTTATGGGACAGGGACTATGGCTACACCTTC. The encoded protein is CASSLWDRDYGYTF.

This chain uses TRBV10-2 with TRBJ2-1; a weak D match, TRBD2 (5 bases). Deletions cut 7 bases from V and 0 bases from J, with 10 bases between. Germline V gene data show CDR1 as WSHSY and CDR2 as SAAADI. The CDR3 is made up of 14 amino acids. The CDR3 protein is CASTGRDSYNEQFF. CDR3 bases: TGCGCCAGCACAGGACGGGACTCCTACAATGAGCAGTTCTTC.

CDR3 DNA sequence: TGTGCCAGCAGCCAGACTAGCGGGAGTAAGTACAATGAGCAGTTCTTC. Its protein is CASSQTSGSKYNEQFF. The chain links TRBV14 to TRBJ2-1; TRBD2 agrees at 12 bases. Germline-derived CDR1 and CDR2 are SGHDN and FVKESK. Germline trimming cut 3 bases from V and 4 bases from J; bases unmatched to any gene: 4. This CDR3 contains 16 residues.

The chain recombines TRBV4-1 with TRBJ1-2; TRBD1 matches at 9 bases. CDR3 length equals 16 residues. The germline gives CDR1 MGHRA, CDR2 YSYEKL. Trimming cost V 4 bases and J 7 bases; bases outside gene matches: 13. The CDR3 is CASSRDTGGDALGYTF. The CDR3 DNA reads as TGCGCCAGCAGCCGAGATACAGGGGGCGATGCCCTTGGCTACACCTTC.

The chain carries TRBV19 and TRBJ1-2; possible D gene TRBD1, 5 bases. V lost 2 bases and J lost 0, with 10 bases in between. This CDR3 contains 15 residues. CDR1 LNHDA and CDR2 SQIVND come from the germline V gene (reference sequence). This CDR3 reads CASSIRADTNYGYTF. The CDR3 bases are TGTGCCAGTAGTATAAGGGCGGACACTAACTATGGCTACACCTTC. The whole variable domain, remainder taken from reference TRBV19 and TRBJ1-2, is DGGITQSPKYLFRKEGQNVTLSCEQNLNHDAMYWYRQDPGQGLRLIYYSQIVNDFQKGDIAEGYSVSREKKESFPLTVTSAQKNPTAFYLCASSIRADTNYGYTFGSGTRLTVV.

The chain carries TRBV28 and TRBJ1-4; unclear D gene. This CDR3 has 15 residues. Germline assignment: CDR1 MDHEN and CDR2 SYDVKM. The ends were cut back, 5 bases at V and 3 bases at J, with 13 bases in the middle. This chain's CDR3 is CASSTSGRANEKLFF. The CDR3 DNA sequence: TGTGCCAGCAGTACTAGTGGTAGGGCTAATGAAAAACTGTTTTTT.

The rearrangement uses TRBV7-6 and TRBJ2-7, with D possibly matching TRBD1 (6 bases). The germline V gene has CDR1 SGHVS and CDR2 FNYEAQ. The CDR3 has 15 residues. The ends were cut back, 5 bases at V and 3 bases at J, with 17 bases in the middle. CDR3 residues: CASSPIGTPDYEQYF. The CDR3 nucleotides are TGTGCCAGCAGCCCGATCGGGACACCAGACTACGAGCAGTACTTC.